The T cell receptor (beta chain) described here comes from a study of beta chain features in type 1 diabetes. Germline V gene data show CDR1 as SGHVS and CDR2 as FNYEAQ. The CDR3 is 12 residues long. V dropped 2 bases and J dropped 5 bases, with 6 bases sitting between them. The study's findings and limits: Whether HLA type affects TCRB rearrangement stayed undetermined in the present work. The naive, central memory and Treg TCRB repertoires looked more alike in patients than they did in healthy donors.

On this clone itself: Its antigen is unidentified.

Only one heparinised blood draw was taken per donor, and its volume averaged approximately 120 mL. The entirety of the isolated RNA underwent reverse transcription, so expressed TCRB transcripts were sequenced. Roughly 3.4 million reads were obtained on average from naive, central memory and regulatory T cell samples. TCRdb's table, derived via immunoSEQ multiplex PCR, lists solely in-frame clones and lacks some. Found here are approximately 380,000 clones, roughly 16% of them singletons; the top ten hold approximately 0.019%. The rearrangement joins TRBV7-6 to TRBJ2-5; D gene unclear. The sequence derives from a young woman in good health. The sequencing input was naive CD4+ T cells from blood. The chain's CDR3 is CASSLQWETQYF. The CDR3 DNA reads TGTGCCAGCAGCTTACAGTGGGAGACCCAGTACTTC.